The 19 T cell receptor beta chains in this list originate from one sample, sequenced in a study of T cells in women clearing cervical HPV infection. TCRdb's copy holds only in-frame clones and misses some; the assay was immunoSEQ multiplex PCR. Its table records fewer than 25,000 clones. The sequenced material came from blood buffy coat. These receptor sequences come from a woman aged 18 to 75 with a cervical HPV16 infection that either progressed to CIN3+ or cleared (not recorded which).

About this clone itself: The sequenced fragment ends 3 residues before the CDR3 boundary, so the rest is inferred from the germline J gene. This chain connects TRBV20-1 to TRBJ2-1, with D perhaps TRBD2 (7 bases). Germline CDR1 reads DFQATT; CDR2 reads SNEGSKA (reference sequence). The V end was cut by 0 bases, the J end by 9 bases, with 18 bases between. This CDR3 comprises 15 residues. CDR3 protein: CSARDWTGGVGEQFF. The CDR3 DNA, read in part, is TGCAGTGCTAGAGATTGGACGGGGGGCGTAGGTGAG.

Concerning this clone: Read sequence stops 3 residues before the CDR3 end, and the germline J gene provides the missing end. The chain employs TRBV20-1 and TRBJ2-3, with D perhaps matching TRBD2 (7 bases). This CDR3 contains 13 residues. Per the germline V gene, CDR1 is DFQATT and CDR2 is SNEGSKA (reference sequence). CDR3 DNA (partial): TGCAGTGCTACACTCACAGGGCGGGAGACG. Translating it yields CSATLTGRET. The complete CDR3 protein is CSATLTGRETQYF.

In the case of this clone: The read terminates 3 residues before the CDR3 end, so the remaining end is supplied by the germline J gene. The gene calls are TRBV20-1 and TRBJ2-5; D might be TRBD2 (6 bases). The germline V gene has CDR1 DFQATT and CDR2 SNEGSKA (reference sequence). Trimming shortened V by 5 bases and J by 2 bases, and 6 bases separated the two germline ends. The CDR3 has 11 residues. Partial CDR3 DNA: TGCAGTGCTCTAGCGCAAGAGACC. Translating it yields CSALAQET. The CDR3 in its entirety is CSALAQETQYF.

To note about this clone: The read ends 3 residues shy of where the CDR3 ends; the end is completed using the germline J gene. The genes are TRBV20-1 and TRBJ2-2; weak D call: TRBD2 (5 bases). CDR3 length: 16 amino acids. Germline V gives CDR1 DFQATT, CDR2 SNEGSKA (reference sequence). The germline V and J ends were trimmed by 4 bases and 6 bases, with 21 bases remaining between them. This CDR3 is CSATHLSVLRAGELFF. CDR3 bases read: TGCAGTGCTACCCATCTTAGCGTATTAAGGGCCGGGGAG.

As regards this clone: The junction does not match germline at one end; this may be a read error. The sequence runs out 3 residues before the end of the CDR3; the remainder is reconstructed from the germline J gene. Additional DNA sequences in this sample encode the identical CDR3. V and J are TRBV29-1 and TRBJ1-3; the D gene is possibly TRBD1 (6 bases). Germline CDR1 is SQVTM and CDR2 is ANQGSEA. The CDR3 is made up of 13 amino acids. The CDR3 bases that were read are TGCAGCGCCTTAGGACAGTCGGCGGACACT. Residues: CSALGQSADT. The CDR3 as a whole reads CSALGQSADTIYF.

Note on this clone: Sequencing ends 3 residues short of the CDR3 end; the germline J gene provides the rest. The gene calls are TRBV20-1 and TRBJ2-2; D may be TRBD2 (5 bases). The CDR3 covers 12 residues. Germline CDR1 reads DFQATT; CDR2 reads SNEGSKA (reference sequence). CDR3 in amino acids: CSAKAEYSPLFF. The part of the CDR3 DNA that was read is TGCAGTGCTAAAGCGGAATATTCACCG.

With respect to this clone: Coverage ceases 3 residues before the CDR3 finishes, and the germline J gene fills in the end. The V call is TRBV20-1, the J call TRBJ1-3; TRBD1 agrees at 9 bases. Losses at the gene ends were 3 bases for V and 2 bases for J; bases not matched to a gene: 8. The CDR3 runs to 16 residues. In germline, CDR1 is DFQATT, CDR2 SNEGSKA (reference sequence). The CDR3 loop is CSASLGGQGAGNTIYF. The sequenced CDR3 bases are TGCAGTGCTAGCCTGGGGGGACAGGGAGCTGGAAACACC.

About this clone: Read data end 3 residues before the CDR3 end; the end is taken from the germline J gene. The rearrangement joins TRBV5-1 to TRBJ1-2; D is ambiguous. Trimming left V 4 bases short and J 5 bases short, with 12 bases between. From germline, CDR1 is SGHRS and CDR2 YFSETQ. The CDR3 runs 13 residues. CDR3 DNA, as far as it was read: TGCGCCAGCAGCCTGGACCCGAGGTATGGC. Amino acids: CASSLDPRYG. The complete CDR3 sequence is CASSLDPRYGYTF.

On this clone itself: The CDR3 end is not reached by the read, which stops 3 residues before it; the germline J gene fills it in. The genes are TRBV7-9 and TRBJ2-2; D gene uncertain. The CDR3 spans 12 residues. CDR1 and CDR2 (germline): SEHNR, FQNEAQ (reference sequence). The V end lost 1 base, the J end lost 8 bases, and 5 bases lay between the germline ends. Here the CDR3 reads CASSLDPGELFF. CDR3 DNA, as far as it was read: TGTGCCAGCAGCTTAGATCCGGGGGAG.

Details on this clone: The read gets to within 3 residues of the CDR3 end, and the germline J gene fills in the rest. This chain links TRBV28 with TRBJ2-1; 7 bases match TRBD2. Per the germline V gene, CDR1 is MDHEN and CDR2 is SYDVKM. Trimming took 4 bases from V and 4 from J; bases not matched to a gene: 13. The CDR3 runs to 17 residues. This CDR3 is CASSSPGAGAGYNEQFF. The CDR3 bases that were read are TGTGCCAGCAGTTCGCCCGGGGCGGGAGCGGGGTACAATGAG.

Turning to this clone: The read halts 3 residues ahead of the CDR3 end, with the missing end drawn from the germline J gene. J is TRBJ2-7 and V is TRBV11-2, with TRBD1 matching 8 bases. Germline trimming cut 8 bases from V and 6 bases from J; bases unmatched to any gene: 9. CDR1 and CDR2 from the germline V gene are SGHAT and FQNNGV. There are 13 residues in the CDR3. The CDR3 DNA, read in part, is TGTGCCAGCTTGGGGACAGGCATGGGCGAG. Its protein is CASLGTGMGE. Given in full, the CDR3 is CASLGTGMGEQYF.

On this clone: The read halts 3 residues ahead of the CDR3 end, with the missing end drawn from the germline J gene. The J gene is TRBJ1-5, the V gene TRBV20-1, with TRBD1 identical over 10 bases. Unmatched junction bases numbered 14, after V lost 2 bases and J lost 7 bases. CDR1 and CDR2 (germline): DFQATT, SNEGSKA (reference sequence). The length of the CDR3 is 17 residues. The sequenced part of the CDR3 DNA is TGCAGTGCTAGACCCTCGGGACAGGGGAGGATTGCGCAGCCC. This codes for CSARPSGQGRIAQP. The CDR3 in full is CSARPSGQGRIAQPQHF.

Remarks on this clone: Sequencing ends 3 residues short of the CDR3 end; the germline J gene provides the rest. This rearrangement joins TRBV7-3 to TRBJ2-1; 9 bases are a match to TRBD2. CDR1 is SGHTA, CDR2 FQGTGA, per germline. The V gene end was trimmed by 5 bases and the J gene end by 5 bases; junction bases not matched to a gene: 10. The CDR3 has 16 residues. This CDR3 reads CASSVHGTSRHNEQFF. The part of the CDR3 DNA that was read is TGTGCCAGCAGCGTTCATGGGACTAGCCGGCACAATGAG.

In regard to this clone: The read falls 3 residues short of the CDR3 end, and the missing part is taken from the germline J gene. This chain links TRBV6-4 with TRBJ2-1; 7 bases agree with TRBD2. This CDR3 spans 15 amino acids. Germline lookup yields CDR1 MRHNA and CDR2 SNTAGT. J lost 4 bases, V lost 2 bases, and 5 bases had no gene match. Incomplete CDR3 DNA: TGTGCCAGCAGTGACATCGCTAGCGGATACAATGAG. It codes for CASSDIASGYNE. The whole CDR3 sequence reads CASSDIASGYNEQFF.

This clone is called medium-sized (0.01 to 0.1%) based on its frequency. The read stops 3 residues short of the end of the CDR3; the missing end is completed from the germline J gene. This chain links TRBV7-2 with TRBJ2-3; D unclear. The germline V and J ends were trimmed by 6 bases and 3 bases, with 16 bases remaining between them. This CDR3 is 15 amino acids long. CDR1 and CDR2 from the germline V gene are SGHTA and FQGNSA. The covered CDR3 bases are TGTGCCAGCAGTCGAACTATATATGGTACAGATACG. Translated: CASSRTIYGTDT. The whole CDR3 sequence reads CASSRTIYGTDTQYF.

Details on this clone: The read finishes 3 residues shy of the CDR3 end, and the germline J gene is used to complete it. This chain uses TRBV7-2 with TRBJ2-1, with TRBD2 identical over 14 bases. Germline assignment: CDR1 SGHTA and CDR2 FQGNSA. The CDR3 consists of 15 residues. Germline trimming cut 8 bases from V and 5 bases from J; bases unmatched to any gene: 5. The DNA read from the CDR3 is TGTGCCAGCGGCCGGACTAGCGGGGGGAACAATGAG. Translation gives CASGRTSGGNNE. The complete CDR3 sequence is CASGRTSGGNNEQFF.

Comment on this clone: The CDR3 end lies 3 residues beyond the end of the read and is filled in from the germline J gene. The chain has TRBV6-1 and TRBJ2-3; 7 bases agree with TRBD1. This CDR3 is 13 amino acids long. Germline CDR1 reads MNHNS; CDR2 reads SASEGT. CDR3 residues: CASSGQGIETQYF. CDR3 bases read: TGTGCCAGCAGTGGACAGGGCATCGAGACG.

Concerning this clone: Read sequence stops 3 residues before the CDR3 end, and the germline J gene provides the missing end. The rearrangement uses TRBV7-6 and TRBJ2-1; 12 bases fit TRBD2. Trimming at V came to 4 bases and at J to 6 bases, leaving 7 bases not matched to a gene. Germline loops: CDR1 SGHVS, CDR2 FNYEAQ. The CDR3 has 16 amino acids. The sequenced CDR3 bases are TGTGCCAGCAGCTCATCCGGGACTAGCGGGTTCAATGAG. Translated, it gives CASSSSGTSGFNE. The whole CDR3 protein is CASSSSGTSGFNEQFF. Supplemented by reference TRBV7-6 and TRBJ2-1, the full variable domain reads GAGVSQSPRYKVTKRGQDVALRCDPISGHVSLYWYRQALGQGPEFLTYFNYEAQQDKSGLPNDRFSAERPEGSISTLTIQRTEQRDSAMYRCASSSSGTSGFNEQFFGPGTRLTVL.

Of note for this clone: With the read ending 3 residues before the CDR3 end, the germline J gene is used to fill in that end. The V gene is TRBV19, the J gene TRBJ2-1; 7 bases agree with TRBD1. V was pared by 4 bases and J by 5 bases, with 8 bases of the junction left unmatched. Germline V lookup: CDR1 LNHDA, CDR2 SQIVND (reference sequence). There are 15 residues in the CDR3. The sequenced CDR3 bases are TGTGCCAGTAGTAGAATGCTGGACAGGCACAATGAG. Translated: CASSRMLDRHNE. The entire CDR3 protein is CASSRMLDRHNEQFF.